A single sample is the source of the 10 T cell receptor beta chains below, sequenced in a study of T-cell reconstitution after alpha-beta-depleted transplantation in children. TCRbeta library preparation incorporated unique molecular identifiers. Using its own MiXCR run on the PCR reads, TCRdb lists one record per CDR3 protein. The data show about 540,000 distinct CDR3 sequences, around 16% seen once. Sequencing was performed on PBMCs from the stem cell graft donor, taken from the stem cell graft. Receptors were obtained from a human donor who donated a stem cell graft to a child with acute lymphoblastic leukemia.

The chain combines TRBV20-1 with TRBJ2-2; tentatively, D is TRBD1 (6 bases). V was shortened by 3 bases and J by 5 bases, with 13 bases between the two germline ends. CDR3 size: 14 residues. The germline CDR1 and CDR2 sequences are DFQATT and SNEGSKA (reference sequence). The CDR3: CSARDQGWTGELFF. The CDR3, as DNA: TGCAGTGCTAGGGATCAGGGGTGGACCGGGGAGCTGTTTTTT.

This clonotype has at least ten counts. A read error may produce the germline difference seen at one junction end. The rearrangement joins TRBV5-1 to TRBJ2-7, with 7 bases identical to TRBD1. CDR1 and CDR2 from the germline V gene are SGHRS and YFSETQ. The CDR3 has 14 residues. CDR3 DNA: TGTGCCAGCAGCTCTCGGGACAGCTCCTACGAGCAGTACTTC. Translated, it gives CASSSRDSSYEQYF.

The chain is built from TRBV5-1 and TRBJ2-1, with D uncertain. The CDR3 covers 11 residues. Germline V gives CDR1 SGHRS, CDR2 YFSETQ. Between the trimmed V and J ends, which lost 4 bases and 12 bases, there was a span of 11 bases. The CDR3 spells CASSAAVGQFF. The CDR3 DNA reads TGCGCCAGCAGCGCCGCGGTGGGGCAGTTCTTC. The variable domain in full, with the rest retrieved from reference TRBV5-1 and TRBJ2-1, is KAGVTQTPRYLIKTRGQQVTLSCSPISGHRSVSWYQQTPGQGLQFLFEYFSETQRNKGNFPGRFSGRQFSNSRSEMNVSTLELGDSALYLCASSAAVGQFFGPGTRLTVL.

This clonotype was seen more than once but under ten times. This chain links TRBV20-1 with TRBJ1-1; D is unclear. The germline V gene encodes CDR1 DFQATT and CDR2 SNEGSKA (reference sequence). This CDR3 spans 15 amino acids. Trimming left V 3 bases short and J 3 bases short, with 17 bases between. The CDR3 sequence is CSASDNKKGHTEAFF. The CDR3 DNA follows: TGCAGTGCTAGTGACAACAAAAAAGGGCACACTGAAGCTTTCTTT.

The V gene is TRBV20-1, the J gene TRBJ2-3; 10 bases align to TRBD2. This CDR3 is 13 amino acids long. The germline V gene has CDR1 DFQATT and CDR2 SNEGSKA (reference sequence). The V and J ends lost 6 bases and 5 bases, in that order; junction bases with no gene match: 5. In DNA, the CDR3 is TGCAGTGCCGCTAGCGGGAGTCAAGATACGCAGTATTTT. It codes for CSAASGSQDTQYF.

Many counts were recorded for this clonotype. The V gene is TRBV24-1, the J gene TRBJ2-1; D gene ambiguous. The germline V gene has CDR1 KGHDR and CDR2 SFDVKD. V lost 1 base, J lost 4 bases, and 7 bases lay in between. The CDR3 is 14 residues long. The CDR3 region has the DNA TGTGCCACCAGTGATTTTCTCCGGTACAATGAGCAGTTCTTC. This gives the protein CATSDFLRYNEQFF.

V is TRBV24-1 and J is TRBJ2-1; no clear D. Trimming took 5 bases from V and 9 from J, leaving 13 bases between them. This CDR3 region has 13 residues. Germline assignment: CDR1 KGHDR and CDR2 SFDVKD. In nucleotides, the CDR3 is TGTGCCACCAGTGGCGCGCCAGTGGGTGAGCAGTTCTTC. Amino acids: CATSGAPVGEQFF.

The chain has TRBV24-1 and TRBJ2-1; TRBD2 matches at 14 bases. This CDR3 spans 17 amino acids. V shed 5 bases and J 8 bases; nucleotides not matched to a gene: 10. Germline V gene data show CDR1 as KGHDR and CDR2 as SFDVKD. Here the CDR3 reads CATSGGTSGSSGHEQFF. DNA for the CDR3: TGTGCCACCAGTGGGGGGACTAGCGGGAGTTCCGGCCATGAGCAGTTCTTC.

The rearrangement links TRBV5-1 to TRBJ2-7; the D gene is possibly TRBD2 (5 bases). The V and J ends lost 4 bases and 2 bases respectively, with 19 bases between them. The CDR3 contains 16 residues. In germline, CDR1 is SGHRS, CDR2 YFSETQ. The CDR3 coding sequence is TGCGCCAGCAGCCCGGAGAACGGGCGGGCGACCTACGAGCAGTACTTC. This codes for CASSPENGRATYEQYF.

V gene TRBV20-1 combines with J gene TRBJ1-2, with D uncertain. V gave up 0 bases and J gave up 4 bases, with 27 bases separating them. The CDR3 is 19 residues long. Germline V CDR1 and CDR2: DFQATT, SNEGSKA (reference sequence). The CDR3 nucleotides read TGCAGTGCTAGAGATTACTACGTTACAGAAAGGTCCGGCGGCTATGGCTACACCTTC. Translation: CSARDYYVTERSGGYGYTF.